The 32 T cell receptor beta chains listed next were all sequenced from one sample in a study of blood T cell repertoires in COVID-19. Using immunoSEQ multiplex PCR, the repertoire was profiled, and TCRdb retains in-frame clones only, with some absent. The sample holds some 190,000 clones, about 84% seen once. The sample consisted of PBMCs or T cells enriched from blood (not recorded which). The receptor set was obtained from a man aged 25 to 40 with acute COVID-19.

V usage is TRBV7-9 and J usage is TRBJ2-1; TRBD2 matches at 9 bases. This CDR3 region has 12 residues. V lost 6 bases to trimming and J lost 9 bases; unmatched junction nucleotides: 3. Germline lookup yields CDR1 SEHNR and CDR2 FQNEAQ (reference sequence). CDR3 amino acids: CASRRGGGEQFF. The CDR3 DNA reads as TGTGCCAGCAGGCGGGGGGGCGGTGAGCAGTTCTTC.

This clone was picked up a small number of times. The chain has TRBV5-1 and TRBJ2-1; TRBD1 aligns across 8 bases. The CDR3 length is 15 residues. The V segment lost 0 bases and the J segment 4 bases; nucleotides outside the gene matches: 3. Per germline, CDR1 SGHRS and CDR2 YFSETQ. The DNA for the CDR3 is TGCGCCAGCAGCTTGGAACAGGGGGGTTACAATGAGCAGTTCTTC. Its translation is CASSLEQGGYNEQFF.

V usage is TRBV4-1 and J usage is TRBJ2-4, with 8 bases fitting TRBD2. The CDR3 loop spans 18 amino acids. Unmatched junction bases numbered 15, after V lost 0 bases and J lost 8 bases. Germline loops: CDR1 MGHRA, CDR2 YSYEKL. This chain's CDR3 is CASSQEFSRGASSYIQYF. DNA for the CDR3: TGCGCCAGCAGCCAAGAGTTCTCGCGGGGGGCGTCTAGCTACATTCAGTACTTC.

The sample holds one count of this clone. The chain employs TRBV9 and TRBJ2-7; tentatively, D is TRBD1 (6 bases). The germline V gene has CDR1 SGDLS and CDR2 YYNGEE. Between the trimmed V and J ends, which lost 0 bases and 5 bases, there was a span of 15 bases. This CDR3 has 15 residues. The CDR3 loop is CASSVAVTGLHEQYF. The CDR3 DNA is TGTGCCAGCAGCGTAGCTGTTACAGGGTTACACGAGCAGTACTTC.

The chain employs TRBV19 and TRBJ2-1; 9 bases align to TRBD1. V was clipped by 6 bases and J by 6 bases; unmatched bases: 12. This CDR3 region has 16 residues. Germline V gives CDR1 LNHDA, CDR2 SQIVND (reference sequence). The CDR3, as DNA: TGTGCCAGTAGAATGACCTGGGACAGGGTCGGCAATGAGCAGTTCTTC. Translation gives CASRMTWDRVGNEQFF. The whole variable domain, filled in from reference TRBV19 and TRBJ2-1, reads DGGITQSPKYLFRKEGQNVTLSCEQNLNHDAMYWYRQDPGQGLRLIYYSQIVNDFQKGDIAEGYSVSREKKESFPLTVTSAQKNPTAFYLCASRMTWDRVGNEQFFGPGTRLTVL.

This clone came up a few times. This sequence joins TRBV19 and TRBJ1-2; tentatively, D is TRBD1 (5 bases). Between the trimmed V and J ends, which lost 6 bases and 8 bases, there was a span of 19 bases. Germline V gene sequence: CDR1 LNHDA, CDR2 SQIVND (reference sequence). The CDR3 covers 14 residues. The CDR3 bases are TGTGCCAGTAGGAAAATAGGAGGGACGGAAGGCTACACCTTC. Its protein is CASRKIGGTEGYTF. The variable domain in full, with the rest retrieved from reference TRBV19 and TRBJ1-2, is DGGITQSPKYLFRKEGQNVTLSCEQNLNHDAMYWYRQDPGQGLRLIYYSQIVNDFQKGDIAEGYSVSREKKESFPLTVTSAQKNPTAFYLCASRKIGGTEGYTFGSGTRLTVV.

This chain joins TRBV3-1 (or the pseudogene TRBV3-2) and TRBJ2-7; D is unclear. CDR1 is LGHDT, CDR2 YNNKEL, per germline (reference sequence). The CDR3 has 13 residues. V lost 0 bases and J lost 0, with 3 bases in between. The CDR3 nucleotides read TGTGCCAGCAGCCAAGACAGCTCCTACGAGCAGTACTTC. This sequence encodes CASSQDSSYEQYF.

CDR3 nucleotide sequence: TGTGCCAGCAGGGCGCCCGGACAGGGGGGAAGGTACGAGCAGTACTTC. Translated, it gives CASRAPGQGGRYEQYF. The J gene is TRBJ2-7, the V gene TRBV25-1; 10 bases map to TRBD1. Germline loops: CDR1 MGHDK, CDR2 SYGVNS. The trim removed 6 bases at V and 4 bases at J, leaving 12 bases unmatched. This CDR3 has 16 amino acids.

This sequence joins TRBV9 and TRBJ2-2; 7 bases align to TRBD2. CDR3 length: 14 residues. Germline V gene lookup returns CDR1 SGDLS and CDR2 YYNGEE. V gave up 0 bases and J gave up 7 bases; unmatched junction bases: 3. The CDR3, as DNA: TGTGCCAGCAGCGTAGGCGGGGGTGGCGGGGAGCTGTTTTTT. Encoded protein: CASSVGGGGGELFF.

CDR3 residues: CASSFFPRASYEQYF. For the CDR3, the DNA is TGTGCCAGCAGCTTCTTTCCCAGGGCCTCCTACGAGCAGTACTTC. The chain recombines TRBV11-2 with TRBJ2-7; D might be TRBD1 (5 bases). Germline CDR1 and CDR2: SGHAT and FQNNGV. V shed 3 bases and J shed 0 bases, with 12 bases lying between them. The CDR3 runs 15 residues. The full variable domain, its missing parts supplied by reference TRBV11-2 and TRBJ2-7, is EAGVAQSPRYKIIEKRQSVAFWCNPISGHATLYWYQQILGQGPKLLIQFQNNGVVDDSQLPKDRFSAERLKGVDSTLKIQPAKLEDSAVYLCASSFFPRASYEQYFGPGTRLTVT.

The V and J genes are TRBV28 and TRBJ2-3; TRBD1 is a possible D gene (6 bases). Germline CDR1 is MDHEN and CDR2 is SYDVKM. The V end lost 7 bases, the J end lost 2 bases, and 10 bases lay between the germline ends. CDR3 length: 13 residues. The CDR3 DNA follows: TGTGCCAGCAACCCAGGGGACACAGATACGCAGTATTTT. It codes for CASNPGDTDTQYF.

J is TRBJ2-2 and V is TRBV5-1, with 8 bases that match TRBD1. This CDR3 has 15 residues. The V and J ends lost 4 bases and 8 bases, in that order; junction bases with no gene match: 10. The V gene's germline CDR1 is SGHRS and CDR2 YFSETQ. The CDR3 bases are TGCGCCAGCAGCCCAACAGGGACAGGAACTGGGGAGCTGTTTTTT. The encoded protein is CASSPTGTGTGELFF.

The chain is built from TRBV4-1 and TRBJ2-3, with 9 bases lining up with TRBD2. The CDR3 is 17 amino acids. CDR1 is MGHRA, CDR2 YSYEKL, per germline. After removal of 4 bases from V and 4 bases from J, the junction contained 12 bases not matched to a gene. The CDR3 reads CASSPGVTSGGSDTQYF. The CDR3 DNA reads as TGCGCCAGCAGCCCCGGGGTAACCAGCGGGGGGTCAGATACGCAGTATTTT.

The chain carries TRBV6-5 and TRBJ1-2; D perhaps matches TRBD1 (5 bases). The CDR3 loop spans 14 amino acids. Germline-derived CDR1 and CDR2 are MNHEY and SVGAGI. Between the trimmed V and J ends, which lost 5 bases and 5 bases, there was a span of 15 bases. The CDR3 is CASSPSGGGYGYTF. CDR3 sequence (DNA): TGTGCCAGCAGTCCCAGCGGGGGGGGGTATGGCTACACCTTC.

The CDR3 sequence is CASSSLAGGSTDTQYF. CDR3 sequence (DNA): TGTGCCAGCAGCTCCCTAGCGGGGGGATCCACAGATACGCAGTATTTT. V usage is TRBV9 and J usage is TRBJ2-3, with TRBD2 matching 11 bases. CDR3 length equals 16 residues. Germline V CDR1 and CDR2: SGDLS, YYNGEE. J lost 2 bases, V lost 4 bases, and 6 bases had no gene match.

The chain couples TRBV5-1 to TRBJ2-7, with TRBD2 matching over 8 bases. With V trimmed by 2 bases and J by 0 bases, 10 bases remained unmatched. The CDR3 is 17 amino acids. Germline V lookup: CDR1 SGHRS, CDR2 YFSETQ. CDR3: CASSFMIAGTNSYEQYF. The CDR3 DNA follows: TGCGCCAGCAGCTTCATGATAGCGGGGACCAACTCCTACGAGCAGTACTTC.

The J gene is TRBJ2-2, the V gene TRBV6-5; TRBD1 aligns across 12 bases. V lost 4 bases and J lost 5; bases outside the gene matches: 5. CDR1 is MNHEY and CDR2 is SVGAGI in the germline V gene. The CDR3 has 16 residues. The CDR3 DNA sequence: TGTGCCAGCAGTTCCGGGACAGGGGGCGCAACCGGGGAGCTGTTTTTT. It is translated as CASSSGTGGATGELFF.

This chain uses TRBV9 with TRBJ1-3; D is possibly TRBD1 (6 bases). Trimming cost V 3 bases and J 5 bases, with 15 bases left between them. Germline V gene sequence: CDR1 SGDLS, CDR2 YYNGEE. CDR3 length equals 15 residues. The CDR3 DNA follows: TGTGCCAGCAGCGCCGCCGGGACATCGAGAAACACCATATATTTT. This translates into CASSAAGTSRNTIYF. The full variable domain, its missing parts supplied by reference TRBV9 and TRBJ1-3, is DSGVTQTPKHLITATGQRVTLRCSPRSGDLSVYWYQQSLDQGLQFLIQYYNGEERAKGNILERFSAQQFPDLHSELNLSSLELGDSALYFCASSAAGTSRNTIYFGEGSWLTVV.

V gene TRBV27 combines with J gene TRBJ1-2; 8 nucleotides line up with TRBD1. The CDR3 contains 12 residues. Germline V gives CDR1 MNHEY, CDR2 SMNVEV (reference sequence). Trimming removed 5 bases from V and 8 bases from J; junction bases left unmatched: 4. The CDR3 nucleotides are TGTGCCAGCAGTCCAGGGACAGGAGGCTACACCTTC. Its protein is CASSPGTGGYTF.

The DNA of the CDR3 is TGTGCCAGCAGCCTCGTGACTAGCGGGGGGTCGCACACCGGGGAGCTGTTTTTT. Protein product: CASSLVTSGGSHTGELFF. The rearrangement joins TRBV4-2 to TRBJ2-2, with 13 bases aligning to TRBD2. The CDR3 is 18 amino acids. CDR1 is LGHNA and CDR2 is YNFKEQ in the germline V gene. V lost 4 bases and J lost 3; bases outside the gene matches: 8.

A note on this clone: Distinct nucleotide sequences in the sample also encode this CDR3. The chain couples TRBV7-9 to TRBJ1-5; D not certain. From germline, CDR1 is SEHNR and CDR2 FQNEAQ (reference sequence). With 2 bases removed from V and 0 bases from J, the gap between germline ends came to 5 bases. The CDR3 is made up of 14 amino acids. The CDR3: CASSLRDSNQPQHF. The CDR3, as DNA: TGTGCCAGCAGCTTAAGAGATAGCAATCAGCCCCAGCATTTT. Using reference TRBV7-9 and TRBJ1-5 for the parts outside the CDR3, the full variable domain is DTGVSQNPRHKITKRGQNVTFRCDPISEHNRLYWYRQTLGQGPEFLTYFQNEAQLEKSRLLSDRFSAERPKGSFSTLEIQRTEQGDSAMYLCASSLRDSNQPQHFGDGTRLSIL.

The chain recombines TRBV11-2 with TRBJ2-1, with 9 bases that match TRBD2. CDR1 and CDR2 (germline): SGHAT, FQNNGV. With 5 bases clipped from V and 8 bases from J, the junction kept 10 bases outside the gene matches. The CDR3 has 15 residues. The CDR3 coding sequence is TGTGCCAGCAGCCCAGCGGGCGGGGGGGCCGATGAGCAGTTCTTC. Its translation: CASSPAGGGADEQFF.

V and J are TRBV18 and TRBJ1-1; D may be TRBD1 (6 bases). Germline CDR1 reads KGHSH; CDR2 reads LQKENI. V lost 9 bases to trimming and J lost 4 bases, with 18 bases between them. The CDR3 is made up of 14 amino acids. The CDR3 coding sequence is TGTGCCAGTCGAGGCGGGGGCAGTTCCACTGAAGCTTTCTTT. Its translation: CASRGGGSSTEAFF.

The chain employs TRBV29-1 and TRBJ1-2; no definite D call. Trimming cost V 7 bases and J 0 bases, with 15 bases left between them. The germline V gene encodes CDR1 SQVTM and CDR2 ANQGSEA. The CDR3 runs to 14 residues. The CDR3 loop reads CSAPELLANYGYTF. The CDR3 coding sequence is TGCAGCGCCCCGGAGCTCTTAGCTAACTATGGCTACACCTTC.

The chain couples TRBV28 to TRBJ1-1, with TRBD1 matching 7 bases. With 6 bases clipped from V and 2 bases from J, the junction kept 6 bases outside the gene matches. This CDR3 region has 14 residues. Germline CDR1 reads MDHEN; CDR2 reads SYDVKM. This CDR3 is CASSSTGDNTEAFF. CDR3 DNA sequence: TGTGCCAGCAGCTCCACAGGGGACAACACTGAAGCTTTCTTT.

The CDR3 nucleotides read TGCGCCAGCAGCTTGGGCAGGGTTGGCGAGCAGTACTTC. It codes for CASSLGRVGEQYF. The chain couples TRBV5-1 to TRBJ2-7; tentatively, D is TRBD1 (5 bases). This CDR3 has 13 amino acids. From germline, CDR1 is SGHRS and CDR2 YFSETQ. The V gene lost 0 bases and the J gene lost 6 bases, with 10 bases spanning the gap.

The rearrangement links TRBV6-6 to TRBJ1-5; TRBD1 might be the D (6 bases). Trimming removed 7 bases at V and 2 bases at J, with 15 bases between. The CDR3 runs to 15 residues. Germline CDR1 MNHNY, CDR2 SVGAGI (reference sequence). This chain's CDR3 is CASTLDRNGNQPQHF. The CDR3 DNA is TGTGCCAGCACCCTCGACAGGAACGGCAATCAGCCCCAGCATTTT.

The chain uses TRBV28 and TRBJ1-1; 7 nucleotides agree with TRBD1. With V trimmed by 8 bases and J by 0 bases, 3 bases remained unmatched. Germline V gene sequence: CDR1 MDHEN, CDR2 SYDVKM. There are 13 residues in the CDR3. The CDR3 is CASAGQLNTEAFF. The CDR3 DNA sequence: TGTGCCAGCGCGGGACAGCTGAACACTGAAGCTTTCTTT. Supplemented by reference TRBV28 and TRBJ1-1, the full variable domain reads DVKVTQSSRYLVKRTGEKVFLECVQDMDHENMFWYRQDPGLGLRLIYFSYDVKMKEKGDIPEGYSVSREKKERFSLILESASTNQTSMYLCASAGQLNTEAFFGQGTRLTVV.

The chain employs TRBV2 and TRBJ2-1; TRBD2 matches at 8 bases. The V and J ends lost 6 bases and 9 bases, in that order; junction bases with no gene match: 4. The CDR3 runs to 12 residues. Germline V gives CDR1 SNHLY, CDR2 FYNNEI. DNA for the CDR3: TGTGCCAGCAGCGATACTAGCGGTGAGCAGTTCTTC. Translation gives CASSDTSGEQFF.

V gene TRBV6-5 combines with J gene TRBJ2-7; 12 positions agree with TRBD1. Trimming removed 10 bases from V and 6 bases from J; junction bases left unmatched: 4. The germline gives CDR1 MNHEY, CDR2 SVGAGI. There are 12 residues in the CDR3. The CDR3 DNA follows: TGTGCCATCGGGACAGGGGGCTTCGAGCAGTACTTC. It encodes CAIGTGGFEQYF.

CDR3 bases: TGTGCCAGCAGAACCGGACAGGGGACCGTTGGCTACACCTTC. It codes for CASRTGQGTVGYTF. This chain links TRBV5-4 with TRBJ1-2; 9 bases match TRBD1. With 5 bases clipped from V and 7 bases from J, the junction kept 9 bases outside the gene matches. Germline loops: CDR1 SGHNT, CDR2 YYREEE (reference sequence). This CDR3 has 14 amino acids. The full variable domain, in which reference TRBV5-4 and TRBJ1-2 provide the parts outside the CDR3, is ETGVTQSPTHLIKTRGQQVTLRCSSQSGHNTVSWYQQALGQGPQFIFQYYREEENGRGNFPPRFSGLQFPNYSSELNVNALELDDSALYLCASRTGQGTVGYTFGSGTRLTVV.

The chain uses TRBV25-1 and TRBJ2-2, with D possibly matching TRBD2 (7 bases). From germline, CDR1 is MGHDK and CDR2 SYGVNS. V was pared by 6 bases and J by 6 bases, with 14 bases between. The CDR3 is made up of 14 amino acids. CDR3 loop: CASSLAGAAGELFF. CDR3 nucleotides: TGTGCCAGCAGCCTGGCGGGGGCGGCCGGGGAGCTGTTTTTT. The variable domain in full, with the rest retrieved from reference TRBV25-1 and TRBJ2-2, is EADIYQTPRYLVIGTGKKITLECSQTMGHDKMYWYQQDPGMELHLIHYSYGVNSTEKGDLSSESTVSRIRTEHFPLTLESARPSHTSQYLCASSLAGAAGELFFGEGSRLTVL.